The 28 T cell receptor beta chains below all came from one sample that was sequenced in a study of T cells in Graves' hyperthyroidism and ophthalmopathy (dated by TCRdb to between 2018 and 2020). The library came from multiplex PCR. TCRdb names Illumina HiSeq 2000 as the instrument used. Amplification of TCR beta CDR3 regions was carried out from RNA transcripts. The TCR CDR3 was subjected to a first round of RT-PCR using the HTBI primer set and the Qiagen OneStep RT-PCR kit. TCRdb reran the public reads through fastp at Q25 and MiXCR, keeping productive beta chains. Rows are unified per CDR3 protein, each entry keeping the most common DNA and genes. Present in this sample are a few hundred thousand distinct CDR3 sequences, approximately 15% of which were seen just once. The ten largest clones capture under 3.5% of the sample. Sequenced material: blood. The receptors here all came from a middle-aged woman with Graves' ophthalmopathy.

The gene calls are TRBV11-2 and TRBJ1-6; the D is unclear. V was clipped by 0 bases and J by 7 bases, with 13 bases between them. Germline V CDR1 and CDR2: SGHAT, FQNNGV. The CDR3 spans 16 residues. CDR3 loop: CASSLDNLRKNSPLHF. The CDR3 bases are TGTGCCAGCAGCTTAGATAATCTCAGAAAGAATTCACCCCTCCACTTT.

This clonotype was counted ten times or more. The chain recombines TRBV9 with TRBJ2-5, with D possibly TRBD2 on 7 matching bases. Trimming removed 0 bases at V and 0 bases at J, with 18 bases between. From germline, CDR1 is SGDLS and CDR2 YYNGEE. The CDR3 runs 18 residues. This chain's CDR3 is CASSVAPGRGKDQETQYF. DNA of the CDR3: TGTGCCAGCAGCGTAGCCCCGGGGAGGGGGAAAGACCAAGAGACCCAGTACTTC. Using reference TRBV9 and TRBJ2-5 for the parts outside the CDR3, the full variable domain is DSGVTQTPKHLITATGQRVTLRCSPRSGDLSVYWYQQSLDQGLQFLIQYYNGEERAKGNILERFSAQQFPDLHSELNLSSLELGDSALYFCASSVAPGRGKDQETQYFGPGTRLLVL.

Many counts were recorded for this clonotype. This chain uses TRBV7-8 with TRBJ2-3, with a tentative D call TRBD2 (6 bases). The V gene's germline CDR1 is SGHVS and CDR2 FQNEAQ. The V gene lost 4 bases and the J gene lost 0 bases, with 14 bases spanning the gap. This CDR3 is built from 16 residues. CDR3 in DNA: TGTGCCAGCAGCTCCCCGTTGGGGACTAGCACAGATACGCAGTATTTT. It codes for CASSSPLGTSTDTQYF. The full variable domain, its missing parts supplied by reference TRBV7-8 and TRBJ2-3, is GAGVSQSPRYKVAKRGQDVALRCDPISGHVSLFWYQQALGQGPEFLTYFQNEAQLDKSGLPSDRFFAERPEGSVSTLKIQRTQQEDSAVYLCASSSPLGTSTDTQYFGPGTRLTVL.

This clonotype was detected ten times or more. CDR3 region: CSASASGGTRSSYNEQFF. CDR3 nucleotides: TGCAGTGCTAGTGCCTCAGGGGGAACACGGAGCTCCTACAATGAGCAGTTCTTC. The rearrangement links TRBV20-1 to TRBJ2-1; 7 bases fit TRBD1. The CDR3 has 18 residues. The ends lost 3 bases at V and 0 bases at J; junction bases unmatched: 14. Germline CDR1 reads DFQATT; CDR2 reads SNEGSKA (reference sequence).

The chain recombines TRBV7-9 with TRBJ2-2; 7 bases are a match to TRBD1. V shed 5 bases and J 6 bases; nucleotides not matched to a gene: 15. CDR3 length: 17 residues. Germline V gene sequence: CDR1 SEHNR, CDR2 FQNEAQ (reference sequence). The CDR3 spells CASSPSPGGWGAGELFF. As DNA, the CDR3 is TGTGCCAGCAGCCCATCTCCAGGGGGTTGGGGCGCCGGGGAGCTGTTTTTT.

This clonotype was seen ten or more times. The CDR3 DNA follows: TGTGCCAGCAGCCAGCAACTAGCGGGAGTAATAGATACGCAGTATTTT. Residues: CASSQQLAGVIDTQYF. The chain is built from TRBV3-1 and TRBJ2-3, with 11 positions matching TRBD2. Germline loops: CDR1 LGHDT, CDR2 YNNKEL (reference sequence). The CDR3 covers 16 residues. V lost 3 bases, J lost 5 bases, and 7 bases stayed unmatched.

This clonotype was seen ten or more times. The chain links TRBV30 to TRBJ2-2; 7 positions agree with TRBD2. The V segment lost 1 base and the J segment 4 bases; nucleotides outside the gene matches: 9. The V gene's germline CDR1 is GTSNPN and CDR2 SVGIG (reference sequence). The CDR3 length is 16 residues. CDR3 residues: CAWSGAGLSGTGELFF. The CDR3 region has the DNA TGTGCCTGGAGTGGAGCGGGGTTGTCGGGCACCGGGGAGCTGTTTTTT.

This clonotype showed up just a few times. The chain has TRBV3-1 and TRBJ1-3; perhaps TRBD1 as D (5 bases). V lost 4 bases and J lost 0, with 13 bases in between. The CDR3 is 16 residues long. Germline lookup yields CDR1 LGHDT and CDR2 YNNKEL (reference sequence). The chain's CDR3 is CASSPVWGGSGNTIYF. CDR3 DNA: TGTGCCAGCAGCCCCGTTTGGGGGGGCTCTGGAAACACCATATATTTT.

This clonotype turned up a few times. This rearrangement joins TRBV28 to TRBJ2-1; 9 bases are shared with TRBD2. The germline gives CDR1 MDHEN, CDR2 SYDVKM. V dropped 6 bases and J dropped 4; count of bases not matched to a gene: 10. The CDR3 contains 16 residues. The CDR3 here is CASSLAGLAVYNEQFF. DNA of the CDR3: TGTGCCAGCAGCCTGGCGGGACTAGCAGTTTACAATGAGCAGTTCTTC.

This clonotype appeared a few times. The chain couples TRBV6-1 to TRBJ2-5; 13 bases map to TRBD2. The CDR3 extends over 16 amino acids. V lost 7 bases to trimming and J lost 4 bases; unmatched junction nucleotides: 9. Germline lookup yields CDR1 MNHNS and CDR2 SASEGT. In nucleotides, the CDR3 is TGTGCCAGCAAACTACTAGCGGGAGGGTTAGGAGAGACCCAGTACTTC. It codes for CASKLLAGGLGETQYF.

J is TRBJ1-6 and V is TRBV27; the D gene is possibly TRBD1 (6 bases). V gave up 5 bases and J gave up 3 bases, with 17 bases separating them. Germline V gene data show CDR1 as MNHEY and CDR2 as SMNVEV (reference sequence). The CDR3 sequence is 17 residues long. Written as DNA, the CDR3 is TGTGCCAGCAGTCCCTCAGGGGTCCCCAACTATAATTCACCCCTCCACTTT. This gives the protein CASSPSGVPNYNSPLHF.

This chain uses TRBV6-1 with TRBJ1-1; tentative D call: TRBD1 (6 bases). The CDR3 consists of 16 residues. CDR1 is MNHNS and CDR2 is SASEGT in the germline V gene. The V end was cut by 5 bases, the J end by 3 bases, with 19 bases between. This CDR3 is CASSPPHRQVHTEAFF. The CDR3 DNA follows: TGTGCCAGCAGTCCCCCCCACAGACAGGTTCACACTGAAGCTTTCTTT.

This clonotype showed up just a few times. The chain carries TRBV6-2 or TRBV6-3 and TRBJ1-1; 10 positions match TRBD1. J was trimmed by 6 bases and V by 4 bases; bases with no gene match: 8. Germline V gene lookup returns CDR1 MNHEY and CDR2 SVGEGT. The CDR3 is 15 amino acids. The CDR3 DNA reads as TGTGCCAGCAGTTTGCGACAGGGGGCGCGCCCTGAAGCTTTCTTT. Amino acid sequence: CASSLRQGARPEAFF.

The CDR3 bases are TGCAGTGCTAGTGGACTAGCGGGGGGGTTTTACAATGAGCAGTTCTTC. It is translated as CSASGLAGGFYNEQFF. The chain has TRBV20-1 and TRBJ2-1; 15 nucleotides line up with TRBD2. CDR1 and CDR2 from the germline V gene are DFQATT and SNEGSKA (reference sequence). Trimming took 3 bases from V and 4 from J; bases not matched to a gene: 4. The CDR3 spans 16 residues.

The chain carries TRBV6-1 and TRBJ2-7; D is uncertain. Germline V gene sequence: CDR1 MNHNS, CDR2 SASEGT. Trimming cost V 3 bases and J 3 bases, with 15 bases left between them. The CDR3 contains 15 residues. CDR3 in amino acids: CASSEWGTGFYEQYF. Written as DNA, the CDR3 is TGTGCCAGCAGTGAGTGGGGAACGGGTTTCTACGAGCAGTACTTC.

This clonotype occurred many times. The genes are TRBV6-1 and TRBJ2-3, with 12 nucleotides matching TRBD2. V shed 8 bases and J 1 base; nucleotides not matched to a gene: 10. The CDR3 runs to 17 residues. Per germline, CDR1 MNHNS and CDR2 SASEGT. The CDR3 region is CASQLAGGPGRTDTQYF. DNA for the CDR3: TGTGCCAGCCAGCTAGCGGGGGGGCCCGGCCGCACAGATACGCAGTATTTT.

This clonotype has just a few counts. The chain links TRBV6-1 to TRBJ1-5; TRBD1 agrees at 8 bases. This CDR3 is built from 14 residues. Germline assignment: CDR1 MNHNS and CDR2 SASEGT. V shed 6 bases and J 7 bases; nucleotides not matched to a gene: 8. The CDR3 protein is CASRRQGAEQPQHF. In DNA, the CDR3 is TGTGCCAGCAGGCGGCAGGGGGCTGAACAGCCCCAGCATTTT.

There are a few counts of this clonotype. The chain is built from TRBV5-1 and TRBJ2-7; 7 bases line up with TRBD1. The J segment lost 5 bases and the V segment lost 5 bases, leaving 10 bases of the junction unmatched. From germline, CDR1 is SGHRS and CDR2 YFSETQ. The length of the CDR3 is 14 residues. The CDR3 DNA follows: TGCGCCAGCAGTACGATGACAGGGAACAACGAGCAGTACTTC. Translated: CASSTMTGNNEQYF.

The V and J genes are TRBV7-2 and TRBJ1-2; D is uncertain. V shed 4 bases and J shed 5 bases, with 14 bases lying between them. This CDR3 is 14 amino acids long. CDR1 and CDR2 (germline): SGHTA, FQGNSA. The DNA for the CDR3 is TGTGCCAGCAGCTCCTACGGACTGGTTTATGGCTACACCTTC. It codes for CASSSYGLVYGYTF.

This clonotype has a handful of counts. At one end, the junction sequence differs from germline, possibly due to a read error. The gene calls are TRBV11-2 and TRBJ2-7, with 7 nucleotides matching TRBD1. Germline CDR1 SGHAT, CDR2 FQNNGV. CDR3 length equals 15 residues. The CDR3, as DNA: TGTGCCTGCAGCTTAGGAGGACAGGTCCCCTACGAGCAGTACTTC. Translating it yields CACSLGGQVPYEQYF. Drawing the rest from reference TRBV11-2 and TRBJ2-7, the complete variable domain is EAGVAQSPRYKIIEKRQSVAFWCNPISGHATLYWYQQILGQGPKLLIQFQNNGVVDDSQLPKDRFSAERLKGVDSTLKIQPAKLEDSAVYLCACSLGGQVPYEQYFGPGTRLTVT.

This clonotype occurred a few times. This chain joins TRBV29-1 and TRBJ2-2; D gene ambiguous. The CDR3 runs 12 residues. Between the trimmed V and J ends, which lost 2 bases and 5 bases, there was a span of 6 bases. The germline gives CDR1 SQVTM, CDR2 ANQGSEA. CDR3 protein: CSVERLTGELFF. The CDR3 nucleotides are TGCAGCGTTGAAAGGCTGACCGGGGAGCTGTTTTTT.

DNA for the CDR3: TGTGCCTGGAGTCAGCGCCTAAGATACAATGAGCAGTTCTTC. Translating gives CAWSQRLRYNEQFF. The genes are TRBV30 and TRBJ2-1; D gene unclear. Germline-derived CDR1 and CDR2 are GTSNPN and SVGIG (reference sequence). V dropped 2 bases and J dropped 4 bases, with 12 bases sitting between them. CDR3 length: 14 residues.

This clonotype was counted ten times or more. The chain uses TRBV20-1 and TRBJ1-2, with TRBD1 matching over 7 bases. CDR1 is DFQATT and CDR2 is SNEGSKA in the germline V gene (reference sequence). Trimming at V came to 2 bases and at J to 5 bases, leaving 14 bases not matched to a gene. The CDR3 totals 16 residues. The CDR3 region is CSARSGNRGGGYGYTF. CDR3 bases: TGCAGTGCTAGATCGGGGAACAGGGGCGGTGGATATGGCTACACCTTC.

This clonotype was found a few times. The CDR3 region has the DNA TGTGCCAGCAGTAAAACAGGGGAGGGGTATGGCTACACCTTC. It yields the protein CASSKTGEGYGYTF. The rearrangement joins TRBV6-1 to TRBJ1-2; 7 bases map to TRBD1. Trimming took 5 bases from V and 5 from J; bases not matched to a gene: 8. The CDR3 sequence is 14 residues long. The germline V gene has CDR1 MNHNS and CDR2 SASEGT.

This clonotype showed up just a few times. The rearrangement uses TRBV7-6 and TRBJ2-5; no definite D call. CDR1 is SGHVS, CDR2 FNYEAQ, per germline. This CDR3 contains 14 residues. Trimming left V 1 base short and J 2 bases short, with 8 bases between. In nucleotides, the CDR3 is TGTGCCAGCAGCTTAGGGTGGGGACAAGAGACCCAGTACTTC. This codes for CASSLGWGQETQYF.

This clonotype has a handful of counts. V and J are TRBV7-9 and TRBJ1-4; the match to TRBD1 covers 9 bases. Germline CDR1 is SEHNR and CDR2 is FQNEAQ (reference sequence). This CDR3 comprises 19 residues. With V trimmed by 6 bases and J by 8 bases, 22 bases remained unmatched. CDR3 loop: CASSPPRTGTGTGKEKLFF. CDR3 in DNA: TGTGCCAGCAGTCCCCCGAGGACAGGTACCGGGACAGGGAAGGAAAAACTGTTTTTT. The full variable domain, completed using reference TRBV7-9 and TRBJ1-4, is DTGVSQNPRHKITKRGQNVTFRCDPISEHNRLYWYRQTLGQGPEFLTYFQNEAQLEKSRLLSDRFSAERPKGSFSTLEIQRTEQGDSAMYLCASSPPRTGTGTGKEKLFFGSGTQLSVL.

This clonotype was detected a few times. The chain carries TRBV4-2 and TRBJ2-4; D unresolved. From germline, CDR1 is LGHNA and CDR2 YNFKEQ. The CDR3 runs 16 residues. The V gene lost 0 bases and the J gene lost 3 bases, with 12 bases spanning the gap. The chain's CDR3 is CASSQDYTWGKNIQYF. The CDR3 nucleotides are TGTGCCAGCAGCCAAGACTACACTTGGGGCAAAAACATTCAGTACTTC.

CDR3 in amino acids: CASSLGRPDEQYF. CDR3 DNA sequence: TGTGCCAGCAGCCTTGGACGGCCCGACGAGCAGTACTTC. The V and J genes are TRBV7-9 and TRBJ2-7, with D hard to call. The germline V gene encodes CDR1 SEHNR and CDR2 FQNEAQ (reference sequence). Trimming took 5 bases from V and 5 from J, leaving 13 bases between them. CDR3 size: 13 residues. The full variable domain, its missing parts supplied by reference TRBV7-9 and TRBJ2-7, is DTGVSQNPRHKITKRGQNVTFRCDPISEHNRLYWYRQTLGQGPEFLTYFQNEAQLEKSRLLSDRFSAERPKGSFSTLEIQRTEQGDSAMYLCASSLGRPDEQYFGPGTRLTVT.